The rows below give T cell receptor beta chains drawn from one sample of a study of long-term antiretroviral therapy in people with HIV. Clones were read by immunoSEQ multiplex PCR, and TCRdb kept only the in-frame ones, dropping some. The sample records around 21,000 clones, 65% to 85% being singletons. The starting material was unsorted PBMCs, obtained 1.5 years after starting antiretroviral therapy. The source of these receptors is a man younger than 45 with HIV. Each CDR3 is given with its conserved first and last residue. The D gene is left open where the match is weak. Clone size appears in some rows only: once, few, many, or a class for an expanded clone.

clone_size: NA; d_call: TRBD1; v_call: TRBV7-9; j_call: TRBJ2-7; cdr3_aa: CASSDVGQGVSYEQYF; cdr3_nt: TGTGCCAGCAGCGATGTGGGACAGGGTGTCTCCTACGAGCAGTACTTC
clone_size: NA; d_call: NA; v_call: TRBV27; j_call: TRBJ2-2; cdr3_aa: CASSPGTANTGELFF; cdr3_nt: TGTGCCAGCTCCCCCGGGACCGCGAACACCGGGGAGCTGTTTTTT
clone_size: NA; d_call: NA; v_call: TRBV28; j_call: TRBJ2-3; cdr3_aa: CASGPGTDTQYF; cdr3_nt: TGTGCCAGCGGTCCTGGCACAGATACGCAGTATTTT
clone_size: NA; d_call: NA; v_call: TRBV7-9; j_call: TRBJ1-5; cdr3_aa: CASSPTGYNQPQHF; cdr3_nt: TGTGCCAGCAGCCCGACAGGTTACAATCAGCCCCAGCATTTT
clone_size: once; d_call: NA; v_call: TRBV7-9; j_call: TRBJ2-7; cdr3_aa: CASSLTTGNSYEQYF; cdr3_nt: TGTGCCAGCAGCCTAACGACAGGAAACTCCTACGAGCAGTACTTC
clone_size: NA; d_call: TRBD2; v_call: TRBV29-1; j_call: TRBJ2-5; cdr3_aa: CSDTSGGGETQYF; cdr3_nt: TGCAGCGATACTAGCGGAGGAGGAGAGACCCAGTACTTC
clone_size: few; d_call: TRBD1; v_call: TRBV6-1; j_call: TRBJ2-1; cdr3_aa: CASSEDDRGWNEQFF; cdr3_nt: TGTGCCAGCAGTGAGGACGACAGGGGGTGGAATGAGCAGTTCTTC
clone_size: medium-sized; d_call: NA; v_call: TRBV6-1; j_call: TRBJ1-1; cdr3_aa: CASSEGQYMNTEAFF; cdr3_nt: TGTGCCAGCAGTGAAGGGCAGTATATGAACACTGAAGCTTTCTTT
clone_size: NA; d_call: TRBD1; v_call: TRBV6-5; j_call: TRBJ1-5; cdr3_aa: CASRQGSNQPQHF; cdr3_nt: TGTGCCAGCCGACAGGGGAGCAATCAGCCCCAGCATTTT
clone_size: NA; d_call: TRBD1; v_call: TRBV9; j_call: TRBJ2-3; cdr3_aa: CASSVAVGTGFSDTQYF; cdr3_nt: TGTGCCAGCAGCGTAGCTGTGGGGACAGGGTTTTCAGATACGCAGTATTTT
clone_size: NA; d_call: TRBD2; v_call: TRBV11-3; j_call: TRBJ2-5; cdr3_aa: CASSSGTSGTQETQYF; cdr3_nt: TGTGCCAGCAGCTCCGGGACTAGCGGGACTCAAGAGACCCAGTACTTC
clone_size: NA; d_call: NA; v_call: TRBV5-1; j_call: TRBJ2-3; cdr3_aa: CASSAGGKWTQYF; cdr3_nt: TGCGCCAGCTCTGCGGGCGGGAAGTGGACGCAGTATTTT
clone_size: once; d_call: NA; v_call: TRBV28; j_call: TRBJ1-4; cdr3_aa: CASSFVSRGGNEKLFF; cdr3_nt: TGTGCCAGCAGTTTCGTATCCAGGGGAGGTAATGAAAAACTGTTTTTT
clone_size: NA; d_call: TRBD1; v_call: TRBV7-8; j_call: TRBJ2-3; cdr3_aa: CASSPTGTGSHTDTQYF; cdr3_nt: TGTGCCAGCAGCCCCACCGGGACAGGCTCACACACAGATACGCAGTATTTT
clone_size: few; d_call: TRBD2; v_call: TRBV15; j_call: TRBJ2-3; cdr3_aa: CATSREAAGEPDTQYF; cdr3_nt: TGTGCCACCAGCAGAGAGGCAGCGGGAGAACCAGATACGCAGTATTTT
clone_size: NA; d_call: TRBD1; v_call: TRBV4-3; j_call: TRBJ1-1; cdr3_aa: CASSQEGTGNTEAFF; cdr3_nt: TGCGCCAGCAGCCAAGAGGGGACAGGGAACACTGAAGCTTTCTTT
clone_size: NA; d_call: NA; v_call: TRBV6-1; j_call: TRBJ2-1; cdr3_aa: CASTEIAYEQFF; cdr3_nt: TGTGCCAGCACTGAAATAGCCTATGAGCAGTTCTTC
clone_size: NA; d_call: TRBD1; v_call: TRBV5-1; j_call: TRBJ1-5; cdr3_aa: CASSSGTGAQPQHF; cdr3_nt: TGCGCCAGCAGCTCTGGGACAGGGGCCCAGCCCCAGCATTTT
clone_size: NA; d_call: TRBD1; v_call: TRBV28; j_call: TRBJ1-2; cdr3_aa: CANQDRDDYGYTF; cdr3_nt: TGTGCCAACCAGGACAGGGATGACTATGGCTACACCTTC
clone_size: NA; d_call: TRBD1; v_call: TRBV18; j_call: TRBJ1-2; cdr3_aa: CASSPGQGLPPYTF; cdr3_nt: TGTGCCAGCTCCCCCGGACAGGGGCTCCCTCCGTACACCTTC
clone_size: NA; d_call: TRBD1; v_call: TRBV27; j_call: TRBJ1-1; cdr3_aa: CASSLRGTGGTEAFF; cdr3_nt: TGTGCCAGCAGTTTAAGGGGGACAGGGGGCACTGAAGCTTTCTTT
clone_size: NA; d_call: NA; v_call: TRBV6-1; j_call: TRBJ1-5; cdr3_aa: CASSEALGSSRSPQHF; cdr3_nt: TGTGCCAGCAGTGAAGCGCTGGGTTCTAGCAGATCGCCCCAGCATTTT
clone_size: NA; d_call: TRBD2; v_call: TRBV7-9; j_call: TRBJ2-7; cdr3_aa: CASSPSGRSYEQYF; cdr3_nt: TGTGCCAGCAGCCCCAGCGGGAGGTCCTACGAGCAGTACTTC
clone_size: NA; d_call: NA; v_call: TRBV7-9; j_call: TRBJ1-2; cdr3_aa: CASSLGGGYGYTF; cdr3_nt: TGTGCCAGCAGCTTAGGGGGTGGATATGGCTACACCTTC
clone_size: NA; d_call: NA; v_call: TRBV20-1; j_call: TRBJ2-7; cdr3_aa: CSAPQGGEQYF; cdr3_nt: TGCAGTGCACCACAGGGCGGCGAGCAGTACTTC
clone_size: few; d_call: TRBD1; v_call: TRBV27; j_call: TRBJ2-7; cdr3_aa: CASSLSGTGLSYEQYF; cdr3_nt: TGTGCCAGCAGTTTATCGGGGACAGGGCTCTCCTACGAGCAGTACTTC
clone_size: NA; d_call: NA; v_call: TRBV4-1; j_call: TRBJ1-5; cdr3_aa: CASSQEGGKSNQPQHF; cdr3_nt: TGCGCCAGCAGCCAAGAGGGCGGGAAAAGCAATCAGCCCCAGCATTTT
clone_size: NA; d_call: NA; v_call: TRBV7-2; j_call: TRBJ2-7; cdr3_aa: CASSLSADLSSYEQYF; cdr3_nt: TGTGCCAGCAGTCTTTCAGCGGATTTAAGCTCCTACGAGCAGTACTTC
clone_size: NA; d_call: NA; v_call: TRBV28; j_call: TRBJ1-3; cdr3_aa: CASSLTGNTIYF; cdr3_nt: TGTGCCAGCAGTTTAACTGGAAACACCATATATTTT
clone_size: NA; d_call: TRBD2; v_call: TRBV5-6; j_call: TRBJ2-2; cdr3_aa: CASSFPTGGTGELFF; cdr3_nt: TGTGCCAGCAGCTTCCCAACGGGGGGCACCGGGGAGCTGTTTTTT
clone_size: NA; d_call: NA; v_call: TRBV25-1; j_call: TRBJ2-1; cdr3_aa: CASSEEGVSSSYNEQFF; cdr3_nt: TGTGCCAGCAGTGAAGAGGGGGTTTCGAGCTCCTACAATGAGCAGTTCTTC
clone_size: NA; d_call: NA; v_call: TRBV6-6; j_call: TRBJ1-1; cdr3_aa: CASRPTENTEAFF; cdr3_nt: TGTGCCAGCAGGCCGACAGAGAACACTGAAGCTTTCTTT
clone_size: NA; d_call: NA; v_call: TRBV4-3; j_call: TRBJ2-7; cdr3_aa: CASSQDYSIASYEQYF; cdr3_nt: TGCGCCAGCAGCCAAGATTACTCGATTGCCAGCTACGAACAGTACTTC
clone_size: few; d_call: NA; v_call: TRBV21-1; j_call: TRBJ1-1; cdr3_aa: CASSNGGGNTEAFF; cdr3_nt: TGTGCCAGCAGCAACGGGGGGGGGAACACTGAAGCTTTCTTT
clone_size: NA; d_call: NA; v_call: TRBV6-5; j_call: TRBJ1-6; cdr3_aa: CASSYQRGSPLHF; cdr3_nt: TGTGCCAGCAGTTACCAAAGGGGGTCACCCCTCCACTTT
clone_size: NA; d_call: TRBD1; v_call: TRBV28; j_call: TRBJ2-7; cdr3_aa: CASSSQGASLYEQYF; cdr3_nt: TGTGCCAGCAGTTCACAGGGGGCGTCATTATACGAGCAGTACTTC
clone_size: once; d_call: NA; v_call: TRBV7-9; j_call: TRBJ1-4; cdr3_aa: CASSLQAQRTNEKLFF; cdr3_nt: TGTGCCAGCAGCTTACAGGCCCAACGGACTAATGAAAAACTGTTTTTT
clone_size: NA; d_call: NA; v_call: TRBV27; j_call: TRBJ2-1; cdr3_aa: CASKTGYLEQFF; cdr3_nt: TGTGCCAGCAAAACAGGGTACCTTGAGCAGTTCTTC
clone_size: NA; d_call: TRBD1; v_call: TRBV7-9; j_call: TRBJ1-4; cdr3_aa: CASSTRQGRKLFF; cdr3_nt: TGTGCCAGCAGCACAAGACAGGGACGAAAACTGTTTTTT
clone_size: NA; d_call: TRBD1; v_call: TRBV30; j_call: TRBJ2-7; cdr3_aa: CAWKLDRMGTYEQYF; cdr3_nt: TGTGCCTGGAAATTGGACAGGATGGGGACGTACGAGCAGTACTTC
clone_size: NA; d_call: NA; v_call: TRBV4-2; j_call: TRBJ2-1; cdr3_aa: CASSQDNRAGISYNEQFF; cdr3_nt: TGTGCCAGCAGCCAAGATAACCGAGCGGGTATATCCTACAATGAGCAGTTCTTC
clone_size: NA; d_call: NA; v_call: TRBV2; j_call: TRBJ2-5; cdr3_aa: CASRASGETQYF; cdr3_nt: TGTGCCAGCAGGGCCTCAGGAGAGACCCAGTACTTC
clone_size: NA; d_call: NA; v_call: TRBV7-2; j_call: TRBJ2-7; cdr3_aa: CASSPTGGASYEQYF; cdr3_nt: TGTGCCAGCAGCCCAACGGGCGGGGCTTCCTACGAGCAGTACTTC
clone_size: NA; d_call: TRBD1; v_call: TRBV18; j_call: TRBJ1-4; cdr3_aa: CASSPRTGVNEKLFF; cdr3_nt: TGTGCCAGCTCACCACGAACAGGGGTTAATGAAAAACTGTTTTTT
clone_size: NA; d_call: NA; v_call: TRBV29-1; j_call: TRBJ1-5; cdr3_aa: CSVATGSPYQPQHF; cdr3_nt: TGCAGCGTTGCTACAGGGAGCCCTTATCAGCCCCAGCATTTT
clone_size: NA; d_call: NA; v_call: TRBV11-3; j_call: TRBJ2-1; cdr3_aa: CASSLGMGFNEQFF; cdr3_nt: TGTGCCAGCAGCTTAGGCATGGGATTCAATGAGCAGTTCTTC
clone_size: NA; d_call: NA; v_call: TRBV4-1; j_call: TRBJ2-1; cdr3_aa: CASSYDPRRTHSNEQFF; cdr3_nt: TGCGCCAGCAGTTACGACCCCCGGCGGACTCATTCCAATGAGCAGTTCTTC
clone_size: NA; d_call: NA; v_call: TRBV5-1; j_call: TRBJ1-2; cdr3_aa: CASSAGAGDGYTF; cdr3_nt: TGCGCCAGCAGCGCGGGGGCAGGAGATGGCTACACCTTC
clone_size: NA; d_call: TRBD1; v_call: TRBV28; j_call: TRBJ2-7; cdr3_aa: CASSEETGATYEQYF; cdr3_nt: TGTGCCAGCAGCGAAGAGACAGGGGCCACCTACGAGCAGTACTTC
clone_size: NA; d_call: TRBD1; v_call: TRBV11-2; j_call: TRBJ2-3; cdr3_aa: CATPGQGTDTQYF; cdr3_nt: TGTGCCACTCCGGGACAGGGCACAGATACGCAGTATTTT
clone_size: NA; d_call: TRBD1; v_call: TRBV14; j_call: TRBJ2-7; cdr3_aa: CASSQGLPGQGSYEQYF; cdr3_nt: TGTGCCAGCAGCCAAGGTCTACCGGGACAGGGTTCCTACGAGCAGTACTTC
clone_size: NA; d_call: TRBD2; v_call: TRBV4-3; j_call: TRBJ2-7; cdr3_aa: CASSPGPRGETFLYEQYF; cdr3_nt: TGCGCCAGCAGCCCCGGACCCCGGGGGGAGACCTTTTTGTACGAGCAGTACTTC
clone_size: NA; d_call: NA; v_call: TRBV30; j_call: TRBJ2-7; cdr3_aa: CAWKAVYEQYF; cdr3_nt: TGTGCCTGGAAGGCGGTCTACGAGCAGTACTTC
clone_size: NA; d_call: TRBD2; v_call: TRBV19; j_call: TRBJ2-2; cdr3_aa: CASSTSGRVSGELFF; cdr3_nt: TGTGCCAGTAGTACGAGCGGGAGGGTATCCGGGGAGCTGTTTTTT
clone_size: NA; d_call: NA; v_call: TRBV9; j_call: TRBJ1-2; cdr3_aa: CASSPRDTDSFNYGYTF; cdr3_nt: TGTGCCAGCAGCCCCCGGGACACGGATTCTTTTAACTATGGCTACACCTTC